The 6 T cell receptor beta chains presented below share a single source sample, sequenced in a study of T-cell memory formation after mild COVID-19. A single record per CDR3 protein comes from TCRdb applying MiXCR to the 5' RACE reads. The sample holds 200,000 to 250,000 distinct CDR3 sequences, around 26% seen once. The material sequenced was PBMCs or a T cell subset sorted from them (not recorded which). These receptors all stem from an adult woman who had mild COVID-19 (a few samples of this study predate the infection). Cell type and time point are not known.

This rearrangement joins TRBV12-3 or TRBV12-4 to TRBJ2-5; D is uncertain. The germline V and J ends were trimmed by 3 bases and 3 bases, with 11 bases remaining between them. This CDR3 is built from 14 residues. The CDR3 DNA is TGTGCCAGCAGTTTCCACACTCAAGAAGAGACCCAGTACTTC. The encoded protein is CASSFHTQEETQYF.

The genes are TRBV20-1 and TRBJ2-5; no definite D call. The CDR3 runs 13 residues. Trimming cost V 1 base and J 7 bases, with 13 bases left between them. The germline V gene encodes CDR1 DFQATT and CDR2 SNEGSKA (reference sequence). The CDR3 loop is CSARVESSGTQYF. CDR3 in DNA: TGCAGTGCTAGAGTGGAATCATCAGGGACCCAGTACTTC.

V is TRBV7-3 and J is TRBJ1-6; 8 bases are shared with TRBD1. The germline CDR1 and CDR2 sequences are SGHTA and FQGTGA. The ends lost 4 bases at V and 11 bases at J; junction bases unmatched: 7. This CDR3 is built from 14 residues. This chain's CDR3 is CASSSGTGGTPLHF. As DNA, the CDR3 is TGTGCCAGCAGCTCCGGGACAGGAGGTACACCCCTCCACTTT.

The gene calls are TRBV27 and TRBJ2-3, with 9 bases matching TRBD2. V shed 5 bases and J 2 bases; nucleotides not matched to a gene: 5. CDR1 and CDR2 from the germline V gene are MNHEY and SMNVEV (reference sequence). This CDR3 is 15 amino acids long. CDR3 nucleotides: TGTGCCAGCAGTGGTAGCGGGAGTGTCACAGATACGCAGTATTTT. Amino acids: CASSGSGSVTDTQYF.

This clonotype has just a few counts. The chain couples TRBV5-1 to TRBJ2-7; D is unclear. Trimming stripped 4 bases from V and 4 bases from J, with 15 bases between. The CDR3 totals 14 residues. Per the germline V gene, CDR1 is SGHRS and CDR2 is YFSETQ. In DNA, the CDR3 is TGCGCCAGCAGCCTAACCTACGCGGTTTACGAGCAGTACTTC. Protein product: CASSLTYAVYEQYF.

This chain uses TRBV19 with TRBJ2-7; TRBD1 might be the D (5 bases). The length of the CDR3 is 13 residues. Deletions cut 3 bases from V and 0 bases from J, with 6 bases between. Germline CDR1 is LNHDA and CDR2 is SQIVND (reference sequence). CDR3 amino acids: CASSIQGSYEQYF. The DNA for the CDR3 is TGTGCCAGTAGTATCCAGGGCTCCTACGAGCAGTACTTC. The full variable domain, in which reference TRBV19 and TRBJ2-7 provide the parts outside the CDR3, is DGGITQSPKYLFRKEGQNVTLSCEQNLNHDAMYWYRQDPGQGLRLIYYSQIVNDFQKGDIAEGYSVSREKKESFPLTVTSAQKNPTAFYLCASSIQGSYEQYFGPGTRLTVT.